These T cell receptor beta chains were read from a single sample in a study of blood T cell repertoires in COVID-19. Method: immunoSEQ multiplex PCR; TCRdb's copy keeps in-frame clones and lacks some. The sample carries a few hundred thousand clones, about 85% recorded once. Sequencing used peripheral blood. The receptors shown here come from a man aged 18-30 years with active or convalescent COVID-19. CDR3s include the opening cysteine and the closing phenylalanine or tryptophan. A D gene is named only where the DNA matches it firmly. Clone size, where shown, is once, few, many, or a class for clones that have expanded.

V: TRBV2
J: TRBJ2-2
size: NA
D: NA
CDR3: CASRRDTLRELFF
DNA: TGTGCCAGCCGCCGAGATACCCTTAGGGAGCTGTTTTTT

V: TRBV5-8
J: TRBJ2-3
size: NA
D: NA
CDR3: CASSLNRLTDTQYF
DNA: TGTGCCAGCAGCTTGAACAGATTGACAGATACGCAGTATTTT

V: TRBV5-8
J: TRBJ2-7
size: NA
D: NA
CDR3: CASSLHRRGEQYF
DNA: TGTGCCAGCAGCCTGCATAGGCGGGGCGAGCAGTACTTC

V: TRBV7-2
J: TRBJ2-1
size: NA
D: TRBD2
CDR3: CASSLDSGTRNEQFF
DNA: TGTGCCAGCAGCTTAGATAGCGGGACTCGCAATGAGCAGTTCTTC

V: TRBV2
J: TRBJ2-1
size: NA
D: NA
CDR3: CAWGGLADNEQFF
DNA: TGTGCCTGGGGGGGCCTGGCTGACAATGAGCAGTTCTTC

V: TRBV6-5
J: TRBJ1-1
size: few
D: NA
CDR3: CASSYREGVNTEAFF
DNA: TGTGCCAGCAGTTACCGGGAGGGAGTGAACACTGAAGCTTTCTTT

V: TRBV9
J: TRBJ2-7
size: NA
D: TRBD2
CDR3: CASSPGGVPYEQYF
DNA: TGTGCCAGCAGCCCCGGGGGGGTACCCTACGAGCAGTACTTC

V: TRBV7-2
J: TRBJ2-1
size: NA
D: NA
CDR3: CASSSSGWYNEQFF
DNA: TGTGCCAGCAGCTCGTCAGGTTGGTACAATGAGCAGTTCTTC

V: TRBV25-1
J: TRBJ1-2
size: NA
D: NA
CDR3: CASSDAGKPNYGYTF
DNA: TGTGCCAGCAGTGACGCGGGGAAGCCTAACTATGGCTACACCTTC

V: TRBV28
J: TRBJ2-1
size: NA
D: TRBD1
CDR3: CASSWEDRDTNEQFF
DNA: TGTGCCAGCAGTTGGGAGGACAGGGATACCAATGAGCAGTTCTTC

V: TRBV4-1
J: TRBJ2-1
size: NA
D: TRBD1
CDR3: CASSLSGTGDSYNEQFF
DNA: TGCGCCAGCAGTTTATCTGGGACAGGAGACTCCTACAATGAGCAGTTCTTC

V: TRBV7-2
J: TRBJ2-7
size: NA
D: TRBD2
CDR3: CASSLSGSSYEQYF
DNA: TGTGCCAGCAGTTTAAGCGGGAGCTCCTACGAGCAGTACTTC

V: TRBV11-2
J: TRBJ1-4
size: NA
D: TRBD1
CDR3: CASSSTGTGDEKLFF
DNA: TGTGCCAGCAGCTCAACCGGGACAGGGGACGAAAAACTGTTTTTT

V: TRBV11-2
J: TRBJ1-1
size: NA
D: TRBD1
CDR3: CASSLQPGGSEAFF
DNA: TGTGCCAGCAGCTTACAGCCAGGGGGTAGTGAAGCTTTCTTT

V: TRBV7-9
J: TRBJ1-1
size: NA
D: NA
CDR3: CASSLDVRRPQNTEAFF
DNA: TGTGCCAGCAGCTTAGACGTTCGGCGGCCACAGAACACTGAAGCTTTCTTT

V: TRBV10-3
J: TRBJ1-1
size: NA
D: NA
CDR3: CATSSGGGTSEAFF
DNA: TGTGCCACATCAAGCGGGGGGGGGACCTCTGAAGCTTTCTTT

V: TRBV14
J: TRBJ2-7
size: NA
D: NA
CDR3: CASSQEKTFSGREGYEQYF
DNA: TGTGCCAGCAGCCAAGAGAAGACCTTTTCGGGCCGAGAGGGCTACGAGCAGTACTTC

V: TRBV12-3/TRBV12-4
J: TRBJ1-5
size: NA
D: NA
CDR3: CASSLDYNQPQHF
DNA: TGTGCCAGCAGTTTAGATTACAATCAGCCCCAGCATTTT

V: TRBV29-1
J: TRBJ1-6
size: NA
D: NA
CDR3: CSVVAAGTLHF
DNA: TGCAGCGTTGTGGCAGCGGGAACCCTCCACTTT

V: TRBV7-3
J: TRBJ2-5
size: once
D: NA
CDR3: CASSSQWTRKETQYF
DNA: TGTGCCAGCAGCTCGCAATGGACAAGAAAAGAGACCCAGTACTTC

V: TRBV9
J: TRBJ2-3
size: NA
D: NA
CDR3: CASSATAPRGGHRTDTQYF
DNA: TGTGCCAGCAGCGCAACCGCCCCTAGGGGGGGGCATCGCACAGATACGCAGTATTTT

V: TRBV28
J: TRBJ2-7
size: NA
D: TRBD2
CDR3: CASSYWTSGSTLEQYF
DNA: TGTGCCAGCAGTTATTGGACTAGCGGGAGTACACTCGAGCAGTACTTC

V: TRBV18
J: TRBJ2-1
size: NA
D: TRBD2
CDR3: CASSPTSGGSFYNEQFF
DNA: TGTGCCAGCTCACCGACTAGCGGGGGGTCTTTTTACAATGAGCAGTTCTTC

V: TRBV6-2/TRBV6-3
J: TRBJ2-1
size: NA
D: TRBD2
CDR3: CASSLTTSVENVYNEQFF
DNA: TGTGCCAGCAGCTTGACGACTAGCGTTGAGAACGTGTACAATGAGCAGTTCTTC

V: TRBV19
J: TRBJ1-2
size: NA
D: TRBD1
CDR3: CASSTNEQGGGYTF
DNA: TGTGCCAGTAGTACCAACGAACAGGGGGGAGGCTACACCTTC

V: TRBV30
J: TRBJ1-1
size: NA
D: NA
CDR3: CAWSVGWKEAFF
DNA: TGTGCCTGGAGTGTAGGTTGGAAGGAGGCTTTCTTT

V: TRBV6-5
J: TRBJ1-1
size: NA
D: TRBD1
CDR3: CATTIGGSETEAFF
DNA: TGTGCCACCACGATAGGGGGCTCGGAGACTGAAGCTTTCTTT

V: TRBV10-3
J: TRBJ2-7
size: NA
D: TRBD2
CDR3: CAIRPGLAGTYEQYF
DNA: TGTGCCATCAGACCGGGACTAGCGGGGACCTACGAGCAGTACTTC

V: TRBV2
J: TRBJ1-3
size: NA
D: NA
CDR3: CATWGLEGLGGNTIYF
DNA: TGTGCCACCTGGGGGTTGGAGGGGCTTGGCGGAAACACCATATATTTT

V: TRBV9
J: TRBJ2-3
size: NA
D: NA
CDR3: CASSLATADTQYF
DNA: TGTGCCAGCAGCCTAGCGACAGCAGATACGCAGTATTTT

V: TRBV18
J: TRBJ1-2
size: once
D: NA
CDR3: CASSQGQGGIYGYTF
DNA: TGTGCCAGCTCACAGGGACAAGGAGGCATCTATGGCTACACCTTC

V: TRBV7-2
J: TRBJ2-7
size: once
D: TRBD2
CDR3: CASSPHPSGSRGEQYF
DNA: TGTGCCAGCAGCCCACATCCCAGCGGGAGCCGGGGCGAGCAGTACTTC

V: TRBV19
J: TRBJ2-1
size: NA
D: TRBD2
CDR3: CASTPSGAYNEQFF
DNA: TGTGCCAGTACCCCAAGCGGGGCCTACAATGAGCAGTTCTTC

V: TRBV5-4
J: TRBJ1-1
size: NA
D: NA
CDR3: CASSPRAGLNTEAFF
DNA: TGTGCCAGCAGCCCGCGAGCGGGATTGAACACTGAAGCTTTCTTT

V: TRBV4-1
J: TRBJ2-7
size: NA
D: TRBD1
CDR3: CASSLGQGGSYEQYF
DNA: TGCGCCAGCAGCCTGGGACAGGGGGGTTCCTACGAGCAGTACTTC

V: TRBV6-5
J: TRBJ1-5
size: NA
D: NA
CDR3: CASSYAAPPSNQPQHF
DNA: TGTGCCAGCAGTTACGCGGCGCCTCCAAGCAATCAGCCCCAGCATTTT

V: TRBV6-5
J: TRBJ2-2
size: once
D: TRBD1
CDR3: CASSRDRANTGELFF
DNA: TGTGCCAGCAGTAGGGACAGGGCGAACACCGGGGAGCTGTTTTTT

V: TRBV12-3/TRBV12-4
J: TRBJ2-3
size: NA
D: NA
CDR3: CASSFRGTDTQYF
DNA: TGTGCCAGCAGTTTCCGGGGAACAGATACGCAGTATTTT